These 32 T cell receptor beta chains originate from one sample sequenced in a study of early T cells in non-severe SARS-CoV-2 infection. TCRdb reanalysed the 5' RACE reads using MiXCR and keeps one entry per CDR3 protein. Of 70,000 to 85,000 distinct CDR3 sequences detected, about 12% appear once; the ten largest clones hold over 2%. Sample: whole blood. Every receptor here comes from an adult who was a healthcare worker with PCR-confirmed SARS-CoV-2 infection or an uninfected control (not recorded which).

This clonotype was picked up many times. V gene TRBV11-2 combines with J gene TRBJ2-7; D gene unclear. CDR3 length: 13 residues. V was pared by 6 bases and J by 6 bases, with 15 bases between. Germline CDR1 reads SGHAT; CDR2 reads FQNNGV. The CDR3 bases are TGTGCCAGCAGTCCTCTGTTGCAACGCGAGCAGTACTTC. It yields the protein CASSPLLQREQYF. The complete variable domain, with remaining parts taken from reference TRBV11-2 and TRBJ2-7, reads EAGVAQSPRYKIIEKRQSVAFWCNPISGHATLYWYQQILGQGPKLLIQFQNNGVVDDSQLPKDRFSAERLKGVDSTLKIQPAKLEDSAVYLCASSPLLQREQYFGPGTRLTVT.

This clonotype was observed many times. The chain recombines TRBV2 with TRBJ2-7; D not certain. Trimming cost V 6 bases and J 2 bases, with 11 bases left between them. Per the germline V gene, CDR1 is SNHLY and CDR2 is FYNNEI. CDR3 length equals 13 residues. Here the CDR3 reads CASSKSTPYEQYF. The CDR3 DNA reads as TGTGCCAGCAGCAAAAGTACCCCCTACGAGCAGTACTTC.

This clonotype has a count of ten or more. Written as DNA, the CDR3 is TGTGCCAGCAGCTTGGAAACGGGGTTTGGCAATGAGCAGTTCTTC. Residues: CASSLETGFGNEQFF. The V and J genes are TRBV5-4 and TRBJ2-1; D perhaps matches TRBD2 (5 bases). V shed 0 bases and J shed 6 bases, with 13 bases lying between them. CDR1 and CDR2 (germline): SGHNT, YYREEE (reference sequence). The CDR3 covers 15 residues.

The genes are TRBV7-3 and TRBJ2-4; 8 bases are shared with TRBD1. The CDR3 runs to 15 residues. The germline CDR1 and CDR2 sequences are SGHTA and FQGTGA. Losses at the gene ends were 6 bases for V and 7 bases for J; bases not matched to a gene: 11. This CDR3 reads CASSSNSGQGNIQYF. CDR3 DNA sequence: TGTGCCAGCAGTTCCAACTCTGGACAGGGTAACATTCAGTACTTC.

This clonotype was counted only a few times. This chain joins TRBV7-8 and TRBJ2-4; unclear D gene. Trimming cost V 1 base and J 13 bases, with 14 bases left between them. The CDR3 sequence is 13 residues long. From germline, CDR1 is SGHVS and CDR2 FQNEAQ. CDR3 DNA: TGTGCCAGCAGCTTAGAGGGTATGGCAGGACAGTACTTC. Protein sequence: CASSLEGMAGQYF. Looking up the rest from reference TRBV7-8 and TRBJ2-4 gives the full variable domain: GAGVSQSPRYKVAKRGQDVALRCDPISGHVSLFWYQQALGQGPEFLTYFQNEAQLDKSGLPSDRFFAERPEGSVSTLKIQRTQQEDSAVYLCASSLEGMAGQYFGAGTRLSVL.

This clonotype showed up just a few times. The chain carries TRBV7-9 and TRBJ2-5, with TRBD2 identical over 7 bases. Germline V CDR1 and CDR2: SEHNR, FQNEAQ (reference sequence). The J segment lost 4 bases and the V segment lost 3 bases, leaving 5 bases of the junction unmatched. This CDR3 has 14 amino acids. The CDR3 reads CASSLGGAIETQYF. The CDR3 bases are TGTGCCAGCAGCTTGGGAGGGGCCATAGAGACCCAGTACTTC.

J is TRBJ2-3 and V is TRBV30; TRBD1 matches 7 bases. V gave up 2 bases and J gave up 3 bases; unmatched junction bases: 8. Germline lookup yields CDR1 GTSNPN and CDR2 SVGIG (reference sequence). The CDR3 totals 15 residues. The CDR3 spells CAWSPGTEETDTQYF. In DNA, the CDR3 is TGTGCCTGGAGTCCCGGGACAGAGGAGACAGATACGCAGTATTTT.

There are many counts of this clonotype. The rearrangement links TRBV7-9 to TRBJ2-5, with TRBD2 matching over 10 bases. V lost 6 bases, J lost 4 bases, and 17 bases stayed unmatched. Germline V gene lookup returns CDR1 SEHNR and CDR2 FQNEAQ (reference sequence). The CDR3 is made up of 18 amino acids. In nucleotides, the CDR3 is TGTGCCAGCAGGCCCCCGGGACTAGCGTACCAAGACACAGAGACCCAGTACTTC. The encoded protein is CASRPPGLAYQDTETQYF.

This chain joins TRBV10-1 and TRBJ2-7; 8 positions agree with TRBD2. The CDR3 sequence is 14 residues long. The germline V gene encodes CDR1 WNHNN and CDR2 SYGVQD (reference sequence). The junction had 3 bases not matched to a gene; V was cut back by 3 bases and J by 2 bases. The CDR3 loop is CASSDSGATYEQYF. In DNA, the CDR3 is TGCGCCAGCAGTGATAGCGGGGCGACCTACGAGCAGTACTTC.

This clonotype was observed many times. V and J are TRBV3-1 and TRBJ1-6; D is ambiguous. Germline V gene sequence: CDR1 LGHDT, CDR2 YNNKEL (reference sequence). V was clipped by 1 base and J by 6 bases, with 1 base between them. The CDR3 contains 12 residues. The CDR3 here is CASSQANSPLHF. The DNA of the CDR3 is TGTGCCAGCAGCCAAGCTAATTCACCCCTCCACTTT. Full variable domain (remainder filled in from reference TRBV3-1 and TRBJ1-6): DTAVSQTPKYLVTQMGNDKSIKCEQNLGHDTMYWYKQDSKKFLKIMFSYNNKELIINETVPNRFSPKSPDKAHLNLHINSLELGDSAVYFCASSQANSPLHFGNGTRLTVT.

The chain employs TRBV6-6 and TRBJ2-2, with D perhaps TRBD1 (6 bases). Germline-derived CDR1 and CDR2 are MNHNY and SVGAGI (reference sequence). The CDR3 covers 14 residues. V was clipped by 6 bases and J by 3 bases, with 11 bases between them. The CDR3 loop reads CASSQDSYTGELFF. CDR3 bases: TGTGCCAGCAGCCAGGACAGTTACACCGGGGAGCTGTTTTTT.

The table lists this clonotype with a few counts. This chain links TRBV29-1 with TRBJ1-3; the D gene is possibly TRBD1 (6 bases). Trimming removed 7 bases from V and 0 bases from J, with 10 bases in between. This CDR3 comprises 13 residues. Germline lookup yields CDR1 SQVTM and CDR2 ANQGSEA. In DNA, the CDR3 is TGCAGCGCCGGACAGTCCTCTGGAAACACCATATATTTT. Its protein is CSAGQSSGNTIYF.

The CDR3, as DNA: TGTGCCAGCAGCTTGGGGGGGGCAGGAAGCACAGATACGCAGTATTTT. Translating gives CASSLGGAGSTDTQYF. V and J are TRBV5-5 and TRBJ2-3; D could derive from TRBD1 or TRBD2 (6 bases each). This CDR3 is 16 amino acids long. V was pared by 0 bases and J by 0 bases, with 11 bases between. From germline, CDR1 is SGHKS and CDR2 YYEKEE (reference sequence).

This clonotype was observed a few times. This sequence joins TRBV18 and TRBJ1-1; the D is unclear. V lost 5 bases and J 1 base, leaving 11 bases between the germline ends. Germline values: CDR1 KGHSH, CDR2 LQKENI. CDR3 length: 14 residues. The DNA for the CDR3 is TGTGCCAGCTCAGTCGAAGGACCGAACACTGAAGCTTTCTTT. Its protein is CASSVEGPNTEAFF.

The genes are TRBV12-3 or TRBV12-4 and TRBJ2-1, with 8 bases lining up with TRBD2. This CDR3 is 15 amino acids long. J gave up 4 bases and V 1 base, and 3 bases lay outside the gene matches. CDR3 nucleotides: TGTGCCAGCAGTTTAGAAGCGGGAGTTTACAATGAGCAGTTCTTC. Protein: CASSLEAGVYNEQFF.

This clonotype was detected ten times or more. The chain is built from TRBV7-2 and TRBJ1-5; D is undetermined. CDR3 length equals 13 residues. Deletions cut 3 bases from V and 6 bases from J, with 9 bases between. Per the germline V gene, CDR1 is SGHTA and CDR2 is FQGNSA. The CDR3 loop is CASSLKLSQPQHF. As DNA, the CDR3 is TGTGCCAGCAGCTTGAAGTTGAGTCAGCCCCAGCATTTT. Full variable domain (missing parts from reference TRBV7-2 and TRBJ1-5): GAGVSQSPSNKVTEKGKDVELRCDPISGHTALYWYRQSLGQGLEFLIYFQGNSAPDKSGLPSDRFSAERTGGSVSTLTIQRTQQEDSAVYLCASSLKLSQPQHFGDGTRLSIL.

This clonotype was observed a single time. The chain has TRBV7-9 and TRBJ2-5; D is unclear. Per germline, CDR1 SEHNR and CDR2 FQNEAQ (reference sequence). Trimming left V 1 base short and J 5 bases short, with 11 bases between. This CDR3 has 14 amino acids. The CDR3 reads CASSLEAPWETQYF. For the CDR3, the DNA is TGTGCCAGCAGCTTAGAAGCCCCTTGGGAGACCCAGTACTTC. Full variable domain (outside the CDR3, taken from reference TRBV7-9 and TRBJ2-5): DTGVSQNPRHKITKRGQNVTFRCDPISEHNRLYWYRQTLGQGPEFLTYFQNEAQLEKSRLLSDRFSAERPKGSFSTLEIQRTEQGDSAMYLCASSLEAPWETQYFGPGTRLLVL.

In this sample, this clonotype turned up many times. The V gene is TRBV7-6, the J gene TRBJ2-3; 11 bases fit TRBD2. The CDR3 is 17 residues long. V was pared by 2 bases and J by 2 bases, with 6 bases of the junction left unmatched. Germline-derived CDR1 and CDR2 are SGHVS and FNYEAQ. DNA for the CDR3: TGTGCCAGCAGCTTATCGGCTAGCGGGGGGTTCACAGATACGCAGTATTTT. It encodes CASSLSASGGFTDTQYF.

This clonotype has a count of ten or more. The V gene is TRBV7-9, the J gene TRBJ1-6; D not certain. The CDR3 loop spans 13 amino acids. Germline V CDR1 and CDR2: SEHNR, FQNEAQ (reference sequence). The V and J ends lost 5 bases and 7 bases respectively, with 9 bases between them. The CDR3 reads CASSRRVNSPLHF. The CDR3 DNA follows: TGTGCCAGCAGCCGGCGGGTCAATTCACCCCTCCACTTT.

This clonotype was seen many times. The chain carries TRBV12-3 or TRBV12-4 and TRBJ2-7, with 8 positions matching TRBD2. The CDR3 loop spans 13 amino acids. Unmatched junction bases numbered 5, after V lost 8 bases and J lost 2 bases. CDR3: CASSTGGAYEQYF. The DNA for the CDR3 is TGTGCCAGCTCGACGGGGGGGGCCTACGAGCAGTACTTC.

This clonotype was found a few times. J is TRBJ2-1 and V is TRBV12-3 or TRBV12-4; TRBD2 is a possible D gene (5 bases). The CDR3 totals 18 residues. V shed 5 bases and J shed 0 bases, with 20 bases lying between them. As DNA, the CDR3 is TGTGCCAGCAGTCCCCCTTTGGCGGGCCCGAGCTCCTACAATGAGCAGTTCTTC. Encoded protein: CASSPPLAGPSSYNEQFF.

This clonotype was seen only a few times. The rearrangement joins TRBV5-1 to TRBJ2-7; 9 bases are a match to TRBD1. With V trimmed by 0 bases and J by 4 bases, 5 bases remained unmatched. The CDR3 contains 15 residues. CDR1 SGHRS and CDR2 YFSETQ come from the germline V gene. The CDR3 region is CASSLAGTGFYEQYF. CDR3 DNA: TGCGCCAGCAGCTTGGCCGGGACAGGGTTTTACGAGCAGTACTTC.

This clonotype was recorded once. The J gene is TRBJ2-3, the V gene TRBV7-2, with TRBD2 matching over 7 bases. Trimming cost V 1 base and J 2 bases; bases outside gene matches: 6. The CDR3 is 16 amino acids. Germline V lookup: CDR1 SGHTA, CDR2 FQGNSA. CDR3 sequence (DNA): TGTGCCAGCAGCTTAGGTGGACTAGTCTCCACAGATACGCAGTATTTT. This encodes CASSLGGLVSTDTQYF. Looking up the rest from reference TRBV7-2 and TRBJ2-3 gives the full variable domain: GAGVSQSPSNKVTEKGKDVELRCDPISGHTALYWYRQSLGQGLEFLIYFQGNSAPDKSGLPSDRFSAERTGGSVSTLTIQRTQQEDSAVYLCASSLGGLVSTDTQYFGPGTRLTVL.

At least ten counts were recorded for this clonotype. V and J are TRBV12-3 or TRBV12-4 and TRBJ2-4, with D perhaps matching TRBD2 (6 bases). This CDR3 has 15 residues. V was cut by 5 bases and J by 0 bases, with 11 bases left in between. The CDR3 DNA is TGTGCCAGCAGTCTGGGGGGATTAGCCAAAAACATTCAGTACTTC. As protein: CASSLGGLAKNIQYF.

This clonotype was observed a few times. This chain uses TRBV10-1 with TRBJ2-5; 10 positions match TRBD2. The V segment lost 4 bases and the J segment 4 bases; nucleotides outside the gene matches: 12. The V gene's germline CDR1 is WNHNN and CDR2 SYGVQD (reference sequence). The CDR3 is made up of 17 amino acids. As DNA, the CDR3 is TGCGCCAGCAGTGGGGGAATTCCAGCGGGAGGGAGAGAGACCCAGTACTTC. This encodes CASSGGIPAGGRETQYF.

At least ten counts were recorded for this clonotype. This chain links TRBV25-1 with TRBJ2-3, with D unresolved. The V gene lost 2 bases and the J gene lost 6 bases, with 3 bases spanning the gap. Germline-derived CDR1 and CDR2 are MGHDK and SYGVNS. This CDR3 spans 11 amino acids. The DNA for the CDR3 is TGTGCCAGCAGTGAACGGGATACGCAGTATTTT. As protein: CASSERDTQYF.

This clonotype was picked up a small number of times. The CDR3 coding sequence is TGTGCCAGCAGTCTAGCGAAGGAGACCCAGTACTTC. Its translation is CASSLAKETQYF. The rearrangement uses TRBV25-1 and TRBJ2-5, with D possibly matching TRBD2 (6 bases). V was clipped by 5 bases and J by 5 bases, with 9 bases between them. CDR3 length: 12 residues. Germline V CDR1 and CDR2: MGHDK, SYGVNS.

This clonotype occurred a few times. The chain joins TRBV29-1 to TRBJ2-1; TRBD1 matches at 9 bases. The trim removed 3 bases at V and 5 bases at J, leaving 5 bases unmatched. The CDR3 has 14 residues. CDR1 SQVTM and CDR2 ANQGSEA come from the germline V gene. This CDR3 is CSVDTGTGNNEQFF. The CDR3 DNA is TGCAGCGTTGATACCGGGACAGGGAACAATGAGCAGTTCTTC.

The CDR3 spells CASSPTLGTGGEAFF. The CDR3 DNA follows: TGCGCCAGCAGCCCAACCCTAGGGACAGGGGGCGAAGCTTTCTTT. J is TRBJ1-1 and V is TRBV5-1; 12 bases map to TRBD1. Germline V gene lookup returns CDR1 SGHRS and CDR2 YFSETQ. The junction had 9 bases not matched to a gene; V was cut back by 4 bases and J by 8 bases. CDR3 length: 15 amino acids.

This clonotype was counted many times. The chain is built from TRBV21-1 and TRBJ2-1; the table's D gene call, TRBD2, was not cross checked with the DNA. TRBV21-1 is a recognized pseudogene. There are 15 residues in the CDR3. The DNA for the CDR3 is TGTGCCAGCAGCAAGACTAGCGGGAGGGCAAGTGAGCAGTTCTTC. Translation gives CASSKTSGRASEQFF.

Relative to its sample, this clonotype is medium-sized. The V gene is TRBV10-3, the J gene TRBJ2-7; D not certain. CDR1 is ENHRY, CDR2 SYGVKD, per germline. This CDR3 is built from 13 residues. V lost 2 bases, J lost 2 bases, and 7 bases lay in between. CDR3 nucleotides: TGTGCCATCAGTGAGGACCAAGCCTACGAGCAGTACTTC. Its translation: CAISEDQAYEQYF.

This clonotype was observed a few times. The gene calls are TRBV29-1 and TRBJ1-3; D may be TRBD1 (5 bases). V dropped 6 bases and J dropped 0 bases, with 15 bases sitting between them. The CDR3 covers 15 residues. Germline V gene data show CDR1 as SQVTM and CDR2 as ANQGSEA. The CDR3 DNA reads TGCAGCGTAACTTCGACAGTCTTCTCTGGAAACACCATATATTTT. Translation: CSVTSTVFSGNTIYF.